This TCR beta chain is from a study of T cell responses to AZD1222 COVID-19 vaccine. Study-level background: Second-dose recipients at about 4 or about 12 weeks were treated as one pooled group. Whole-study findings and limits: Across spike, vaccine-associated CD4 TCRs were found, dominant at 160-218 and 743-854.

Here immunoSEQ multiplex PCR was the method, and the copy in TCRdb shows in-frame clones only, minus some. This table has some 110,000 clones, roughly nine tenths appearing once. The CDR3 totals 19 residues. Looked up from germline, CDR1 is LNHDA and CDR2 is SQIVND (reference sequence). V gave up 8 bases and J gave up 0 bases; unmatched junction bases: 8. A note on this clone: The target antigen is unknown.

The sequence was collected from an adult in good health. Sample: peripheral blood, taken on day 0 of AZD1222 vaccination. The genes are TRBV19 and TRBJ2-6, with 15 nucleotides matching TRBD2. The CDR3 spells CASSRTSGRDSSGANVLTF. The CDR3, as DNA: TGTGCCAGTTCTCGGACTAGCGGGAGGGATAGCTCTGGGGCCAACGTCCTGACTTTC.